This T cell receptor beta chain was documented in a study of human T cells and chemical hapten exposure. Findings and limits, study-wide: Expanded TCR counts at PT1 were positively correlated with the patch test score. Following DPC sensitization, TCRs present above 1 in 1000 frequency showed no change. Expanded TCRs grouped into significantly more large CDR3 similarity clusters than controls produced.

This clonotype was counted many times. Its antigen remains unknown. A single record per CDR3 protein comes from TCRdb applying MiXCR to the RACE reads. The sample consists of about 57,000 distinct CDR3 sequences, about 9.3% of them appearing once. The V segment lost 3 bases and the J segment 2 bases; nucleotides outside the gene matches: 4. The CDR3 sequence is 16 residues long. The time point here: patch test 1, 2 weeks after DPC sensitization. Indicated treatment: therapeutic diphenylcyclopropenone sensitization with weekly scalp DPC. Researchers extracted total RNA from unfractionated whole blood. Sample: whole blood, taken in connection with sensitization to the hapten diphenylcyclopropenone (DPC). The sequence derives from a woman in her thirties or forties with alopecia areata. Some clones in this sample may be carry-over from other donors' samples. V is TRBV12-3 or TRBV12-4 and J is TRBJ2-2; TRBD2 matches 9 bases. This CDR3 is CASSLSSGGNTGELFF. CDR3 in DNA: TGTGCCAGCAGTTTGAGTAGCGGGGGTAACACCGGGGAGCTGTTTTTT.